This T cell receptor (beta chain) derives from a study of T cells in Graves' hyperthyroidism and ophthalmopathy. The ends were cut back, 0 bases at V and 2 bases at J, with 9 bases in the middle. This CDR3 is 16 amino acids long. The germline CDR1 and CDR2 sequences are SGDLS and YYNGEE. Amplified TCR beta CDR3 regions derived from RNA transcripts. Initially, a first-round RT-PCR of the TCR CDR3 employed the HTBI primer set. A single record per CDR3 protein comes from TCRdb applying MiXCR to the multiplex PCR reads. The table lists some 270,000 distinct CDR3 sequences, roughly 13% of them singletons, with roughly 8.2% in the top ten. Patients were aged 18 to 65, had disease duration under 2 months, and had newly diagnosed hyperthyroidism. The authors obtained PBMCs from more than 9.5 ml of fresh peripheral blood. This clonotype was detected a few times.

The gene calls are TRBV9 and TRBJ2-6, with D possibly being TRBD1 (6 bases). Sequencing used blood. The clonotype comes from a woman aged 40-49 years with Graves' hyperthyroidism. CDR3 DNA: TGTGCCAGCAGCGTAGAGTGGGGGCCTGGGGCCAACGTCCTGACTTTC. Encoded protein: CASSVEWGPGANVLTF.